The clone carrying this T cell receptor (beta chain) was observed at least ten times. The CDR3 covers 15 residues. The ends were cut back, 5 bases at V and 1 base at J, with 11 bases in the middle. Germline V gives CDR1 MDHEN, CDR2 SYDVKM. These data are taken from a study of T cells in Graves' hyperthyroidism and ophthalmopathy. It was RNA transcripts that yielded the amplified TCR beta CDR3 regions. Initially, a first-round RT-PCR of the TCR CDR3 employed the HTBI primer set. TCRdb re-called the multiplex PCR reads with MiXCR, one entry per CDR3 protein. The sample lists a few hundred thousand distinct CDR3 sequences, about 14% occurring once.

The rearrangement joins TRBV28 to TRBJ2-2; maybe TRBD2 (5 bases). The origin of this receptor is a woman aged 25 to 39 with Graves' hyperthyroidism that later progressed to Graves' ophthalmopathy. Sequenced material: blood. The chain's CDR3 is CASSNGVMNTGELFF. DNA for the CDR3: TGTGCCAGCAGTAACGGGGTTATGAACACCGGGGAGCTGTTTTTT.